This T cell receptor (beta chain) originates from a study of T-cell reconstitution after alpha-beta-depleted transplantation in children. This CDR3 spans 15 amino acids. V shed 0 bases, J shed 7 bases, and the junction held 9 bases outside the gene matches. Germline V gene lookup returns CDR1 SQVTM and CDR2 ANQGSEA. TCRbeta library preparation incorporated unique molecular identifiers. TCRdb independently ran MiXCR on the PCR reads; one entry per CDR3 protein. The sample lists around 450,000 distinct CDR3 sequences, over 9.5% occurring once. The clonotype comes from a child aged 2 to 10 with inherited bone marrow failure, due to receive a stem cell transplant. The chain has TRBV29-1 and TRBJ2-5, with TRBD1 matching over 9 bases. This sample comprised PBMCs, obtained before TCRalphabeta/CD19-depleted stem cell transplant. The CDR3: CSVEDLGQGGGTQYF. CDR3 DNA sequence: TGCAGCGTTGAAGATCTGGGACAGGGAGGTGGGACCCAGTACTTC.